These 2 T cell receptor beta chains were sequenced from one sample in a study of Ad26.COV2.S vaccination and SARS-CoV-2 variants (dated by TCRdb to the early 2020s). To prepare the library, the immunoSEQ multiplex PCR assay was applied. In its TCRdb copy, this immuneACCESS table keeps in-frame sequences only and misses some clones. Where compared with another copy, unresolved V genes explain less than half of these, and the others have no known cause. The sample includes around 250,000 clones, with about 89% observed a single time. The top ten hold about 3.5% of the sample. The treatment or condition label, as the study defines it: over 15 received Ad26.COV2.S at low or high dose, single or two shots; several received placebo; per-sample allocation not given. For vaccine and placebo recipients, repertoires were sequenced using samples collected on day 63 after the first injection. The sample was peripheral blood, taken in a trial of Ad26.COV2.S vaccine versus placebo. These receptors were taken from a person aged 18 to 59 who received the Ad26.COV2.S COVID-19 vaccine or a placebo.

The CDR3 loop reads CASSPPAINEQFF. CDR3 in DNA: TGTGCCAGCTCACCACCGGCTATTAATGAGCAGTTCTTC. This rearrangement joins TRBV18 to TRBJ2-1; D not resolved. This CDR3 region has 13 residues. Germline lookup yields CDR1 KGHSH and CDR2 LQKENI. V was shortened by 0 bases and J by 7 bases, with 7 bases between the two germline ends.

CDR3 residues: CASRDLGEGQPQHF. The CDR3 nucleotides are TGTGCCAGTAGGGATCTGGGGGAGGGTCAGCCCCAGCATTTT. This rearrangement joins TRBV19 to TRBJ1-5, with a weak D call TRBD1 (5 bases). The CDR3 is 14 amino acids. CDR1 and CDR2 (germline): LNHDA, SQIVND (reference sequence). Trimming took 6 bases from V and 6 from J, leaving 15 bases between them.